Listed below are T cell receptor beta chains from one sample, sequenced in a study of Graves' ophthalmopathy and Graves' hyperthyroidism. One entry per CDR3 protein, called by TCRdb with MiXCR from the multiplex PCR reads. The table records approximately 460,000 distinct CDR3 sequences, about an eighth of them present only once. Sequencing used blood. The receptors originated from a woman between 25 and 40 years old with Graves' ophthalmopathy. Each CDR3 is given with its conserved first and last residue. A D gene is named only where the DNA matches it firmly. Expanded clones are given a class, and other clones once, few, many or no size at all.

v_gene	d_gene	j_gene	abundance	CDR3aa	CDR3nt
TRBV29-1	.	TRBJ2-5	many	CSVESGAFHEETQYF	TGCAGCGTTGAGAGTGGAGCTTTCCATGAAGAGACCCAGTACTTC
TRBV9	.	TRBJ2-2	few	CASKVGDSRNTGELFF	TGTGCCAGCAAAGTAGGAGACTCCAGAAACACCGGGGAGCTGTTTTTT
TRBV4-1	.	TRBJ2-2	.	CASSPRDTTTGELFF	TGCGCCAGCAGCCCCCGGGACACCACCACCGGGGAGCTGTTTTTT
TRBV20-1	.	TRBJ1-1	many	CSARPPGTVNTEAFF	TGCAGTGCTAGGCCACCCGGGACCGTGAACACTGAAGCTTTCTTT
TRBV27	TRBD1	TRBJ1-1	many	CASSINRGSEAFF	TGTGCCAGCAGTATCAACAGGGGCTCTGAAGCTTTCTTT
TRBV7-8	TRBD2	TRBJ2-7	many	CASSVGLAGGLSYEQYF	TGTGCCAGCAGCGTAGGACTAGCGGGGGGCCTCAGCTACGAGCAGTACTTC
TRBV12-3/TRBV12-4	TRBD1	TRBJ1-2	once	CASSQGAYGYTF	TGTGCCAGCAGCCAGGGGGCCTATGGCTACACCTTC
TRBV5-1	TRBD1	TRBJ2-4	few	CASSLSQGAYIQYF	TGCGCCAGCAGCTTGTCACAGGGGGCCTACATTCAGTACTTC
TRBV7-8	TRBD2	TRBJ2-2	many	CASSLDWGGRSTGELFF	TGTGCCAGCAGCTTAGATTGGGGCGGGAGGAGCACCGGGGAGCTGTTTTTT
TRBV6-1	TRBD1	TRBJ2-4	few	CASTRGQDFSHGAKNIKYF	TGTGCCAGCACCAGGGGACAGGACTTTAGCCATGGGGCCAAAAACATTAAGTACTTC
TRBV29-1	.	TRBJ1-3	many	CSVERGNTIYF	TGCAGCGTTGAACGGGGAAACACCATATATTTT
TRBV7-8	.	TRBJ1-1	.	CATVLRYEAFF	TGTGCCACCGTCCTGAGATATGAAGCTTTCTTT
TRBV20-1	TRBD1	TRBJ2-5	few	CSQRGQTYQETQYF	TGCAGTCAGAGGGGACAGACGTACCAAGAGACCCAGTACTTC
TRBV12-5	TRBD1	TRBJ2-2	many	CASGLTQGAGELFF	TGTGCTAGTGGTTTGACACAGGGGGCCGGGGAGCTGTTTTTT
TRBV9	.	TRBJ1-1	many	CASSPRGGLDTEAFF	TGTGCCAGCAGTCCCCGGGGGGGCTTGGACACTGAAGCTTTCTTT
TRBV6-1	TRBD2	TRBJ2-7	many	CASSGLAGEYAQYF	TGTGCCAGCAGTGGGCTAGCGGGAGAGTACGCGCAGTACTTC
TRBV5-1	TRBD1	TRBJ1-5	many	CASSPTGDSNQPQHF	TGCGCCAGCAGCCCGACAGGGGATAGCAATCAGCCCCAGCATTTT
TRBV11-2	.	TRBJ1-5	.	CASSLGASGGSQHF	TGTGCCAGCAGCTTAGGGGCCAGCGGGGGGTCCCAGCATTTT
TRBV20-1	TRBD1	TRBJ2-5	many	CSARDTDRGQEETQYF	TGCAGTGCTAGAGATACGGACAGGGGGCAGGAAGAGACCCAGTACTTC
TRBV5-8	TRBD1	TRBJ1-5	few	CASSFRQGAYQPQHF	TGTGCCAGCAGCTTCAGGCAGGGGGCCTATCAGCCCCAGCATTTT
TRBV11-1	TRBD1	TRBJ1-1	many	CASSLRTGGPGTEAFF	TGTGCCAGCAGCTTGAGGACAGGGGGACCGGGCACTGAAGCTTTCTTT
TRBV28	.	TRBJ1-5	.	CASKYGPSGNQPQHF	TGTGCCAGCAAGTACGGCCCGTCGGGGAATCAGCCCCAGCATTTT
TRBV4-1	.	TRBJ1-5	many	CASSERSSNQPQHF	TGCGCCAGCAGCGAACGGTCTAGCAATCAGCCCCAGCATTTT
TRBV12-3/TRBV12-4	TRBD2	TRBJ2-5	.	CASSPKVGGDQETQYF	TGTGCCAGCAGCCCCAAGGTGGGGGGGGACCAAGAGACCCAGTACTTC